A selection of T cell receptor beta chains follows, all from one sample in a study of blood T cells in healthy people across ages. TCRdb used MiXCR to reprocess the 5' RACE reads, holding one entry per CDR3 protein. The table shows 700,000 to 1,000,000 distinct CDR3 sequences, with roughly 44% occurring only once. Sequenced sample: blood. The receptors were gathered from a man aged 55 to 70 in good health. Both conserved end residues are part of each CDR3. D genes are given only for firm matches. Expanded clones get a size class; other rows say once, few or many, or leave the size out.

.	.	TRBV12-3/TRBV12-4	TRBJ1-2	14	CASSLVVGNYGYTF	TGTGCCAGCAGTTTAGTAGTAGGGAACTATGGCTACACCTTC
many	TRBD2	TRBV5-1	TRBJ2-3	15	CASSSGTSLTDTQYF	TGCGCCAGCAGCTCCGGGACTAGCCTCACAGATACGCAGTATTTT
.	.	TRBV20-1	TRBJ1-1	13	CSAVGSSSAEAFF	TGCAGTGCAGTGGGGAGCTCGTCCGCTGAAGCTTTCTTT
.	.	TRBV9	TRBJ1-1	14	CASSPMTGNTEAFF	TGTGCCAGCAGCCCCATGACAGGGAACACTGAAGCTTTCTTT
few	.	TRBV27	TRBJ2-5	14	CASRRPGVEETQYF	TGTGCCAGCAGAAGGCCAGGGGTGGAAGAGACCCAGTACTTC
few	TRBD1	TRBV13	TRBJ2-4	16	CASSRRTGRSKNIQYF	TGTGCCAGCAGCCGACGGACAGGGCGGAGCAAAAACATTCAGTACTTC
.	.	TRBV5-1	TRBJ2-7	16	CASSFVDGGGGYEQYF	TGCGCCAGCAGCTTCGTTGACGGCGGGGGCGGCTACGAGCAGTACTTC
.	TRBD2	TRBV4-1	TRBJ2-1	18	CASSQEALAVSSYNEQFF	TGCGCCAGCAGCCAAGAGGCCCTAGCGGTGAGCTCCTACAATGAGCAGTTCTTC
once	.	TRBV2	TRBJ1-6	16	CASSEALQVVGSPLHF	TGTGCCAGCAGTGAAGCGCTTCAGGTAGTCGGTTCACCCCTCCACTTT
many	TRBD2	TRBV5-1	TRBJ2-1	15	CASSPGTSGGYEQFF	TGCGCCAGCAGCCCTGGGACTAGCGGGGGTTATGAGCAGTTCTTC
.	TRBD1	TRBV4-3	TRBJ1-3	18	CASSQHPVGTGERNTIYF	TGCGCCAGCAGCCAACATCCCGTCGGGACAGGGGAACGAAACACCATATATTTT
.	TRBD2	TRBV20-1	TRBJ2-5	16	CSARVPLGLGFYKQYF	TGCAGTGCTAGAGTGCCCCTGGGACTAGGGTTCTACAAGCAGTACTTC